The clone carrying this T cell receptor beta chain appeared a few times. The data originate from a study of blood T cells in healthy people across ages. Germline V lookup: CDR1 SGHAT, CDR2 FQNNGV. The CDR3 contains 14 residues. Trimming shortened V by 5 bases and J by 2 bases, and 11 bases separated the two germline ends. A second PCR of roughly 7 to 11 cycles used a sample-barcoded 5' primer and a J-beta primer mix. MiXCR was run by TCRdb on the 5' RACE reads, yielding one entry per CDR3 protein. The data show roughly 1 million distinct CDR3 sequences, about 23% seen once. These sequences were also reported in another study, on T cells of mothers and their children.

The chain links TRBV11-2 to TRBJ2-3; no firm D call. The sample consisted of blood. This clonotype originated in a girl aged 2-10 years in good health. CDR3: CASSPAAITDTQYF. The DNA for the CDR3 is TGTGCCAGCAGCCCCGCAGCTATCACAGATACGCAGTATTTT.